This TCR beta chain was obtained from a study of vaccination effects on CD4 cells after COVID-19. Study as a whole: The ViraFEST assay expanded antigen-specific CD4+ T cells with viral peptide pools before sequencing. Convalescent patients, a few in all, were sampled both early and late after vaccination. Post-vaccine draws lagged the second dose by a median of 72 days.

CDR3 length: 15 amino acids. V lost 0 bases to trimming and J lost 3 bases, with 9 bases between them. Per the germline V gene, CDR1 is SGHTA and CDR2 is FQGNSA. Overall study results and limits: Few convalescent patients and no early post-infection timepoints were included in the study.

The method was immunoSEQ multiplex PCR; TCRdb's version includes in-frame clones alone and lacks a portion of them. The sample has tens of thousands of clones, 65% to 80% seen once. Researchers isolated CD4+ T cells once approximately ten days of culture had elapsed. The infection with SARS-CoV-2 (confirmed by PCR) occurred in this person between March and December 2020. Each participant was given two doses of one vaccine (BNT162b2 or mRNA-1273). Many counts were recorded for this clone. Its antigen is undetermined. The V gene is TRBV7-2, the J gene TRBJ2-1, with D possibly being TRBD2 (6 bases). The TCR was taken from a human donor who had a prior SARS-CoV-2 infection. The sequences come from CD4+ T cells from PBMCs cultured without peptide, collected after COVID-19 vaccination. CDR3 sequence reads: CASSLAKTSYNEQFF. DNA of the CDR3: TGTGCCAGCAGCTTAGCAAAGACTAGCTACAATGAGCAGTTCTTC. Full variable domain (remainder filled in from reference TRBV7-2 and TRBJ2-1): GAGVSQSPSNKVTEKGKDVELRCDPISGHTALYWYRQSLGQGLEFLIYFQGNSAPDKSGLPSDRFSAERTGGSVSTLTIQRTQQEDSAVYLCASSLAKTSYNEQFFGPGTRLTVL.